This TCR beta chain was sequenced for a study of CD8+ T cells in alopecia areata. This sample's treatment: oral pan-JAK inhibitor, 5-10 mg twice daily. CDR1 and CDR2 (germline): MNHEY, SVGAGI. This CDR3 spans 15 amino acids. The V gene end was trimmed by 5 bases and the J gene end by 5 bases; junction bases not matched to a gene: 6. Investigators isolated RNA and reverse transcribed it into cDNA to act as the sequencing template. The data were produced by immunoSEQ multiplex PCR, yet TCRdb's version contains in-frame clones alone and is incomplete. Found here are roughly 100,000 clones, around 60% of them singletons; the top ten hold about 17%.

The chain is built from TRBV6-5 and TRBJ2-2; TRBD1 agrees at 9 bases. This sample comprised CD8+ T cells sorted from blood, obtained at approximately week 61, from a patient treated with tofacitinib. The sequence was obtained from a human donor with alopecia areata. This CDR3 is CASSIGTGSTGELFF. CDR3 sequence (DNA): TGTGCCAGCAGTATAGGGACAGGGAGTACCGGGGAGCTGTTTTTT.